This passage covers 4 T cell receptor beta chains from one sample sequenced in a study of CD8 T cells in ankylosing spondylitis (dated 2017 in TCRdb). What the work shows at the level of the full study, not this receptor alone: A TCR beta motif made up of about eight highly homologous amino acid variants appeared to be characteristic of blood from ankylosing spondylitis patients.

The antigens for these receptors are not known. The library was made by 5' RACE. The instrument was an Illumina HiSeq 2500. TCRdb cleaned the public reads at Q25 with fastp, built clones with MiXCR and kept in-frame beta chains. Under each unique CDR3 protein, matching rows form one entry showing the most common genes and DNA. This sample comprises approximately 300,000 distinct CDR3 sequences, 6.5% to 10% of them detected only once. The ten largest clones capture roughly 15% of the sample. The source material was blood, either unsorted or a sorted T cell fraction (not recorded which). The receptors come from a male donor with ankylosing spondylitis.

V is TRBV11-2 and J is TRBJ2-3; 10 positions agree with TRBD2. J gave up 6 bases and V 5 bases, and 14 bases lay outside the gene matches. This CDR3 has 17 residues. CDR1 and CDR2 (germline): SGHAT, FQNNGV. In DNA, the CDR3 is TGTGCCAGCAGCGCCGACAAAGCGGGAGGGTTCACGGATACGCAGTATTTT. Its translation is CASSADKAGGFTDTQYF.

In this sample, this clonotype turned up many times. V and J are TRBV12-3 or TRBV12-4 and TRBJ2-7, with D possibly being TRBD1 or TRBD2 (6 bases each). V lost 4 bases to trimming and J lost 2 bases, with 18 bases between them. The CDR3 contains 16 residues. As DNA, the CDR3 is TGTGCCAGCAGTTCCCGGAGGGCTGCAGGGGCCTACGAGCAGTACTTC. This sequence encodes CASSSRRAAGAYEQYF.

This clonotype was picked up a small number of times. The chain links TRBV6-2 or TRBV6-3 to TRBJ2-2, with 11 positions matching TRBD2. Losses at the gene ends were 2 bases for V and 0 bases for J; bases not matched to a gene: 8. Per the germline V gene, CDR1 is MNHEY and CDR2 is SVGEGT. This CDR3 has 19 amino acids. The chain's CDR3 is CASSYERLAGLTNTGELFF. CDR3 bases: TGTGCCAGCAGTTACGAGAGACTAGCGGGACTAACGAACACCGGGGAGCTGTTTTTT.

The chain carries TRBV7-9 and TRBJ2-7; a possible D gene is TRBD2 (6 bases). V was shortened by 2 bases and J by 7 bases, with 15 bases between the two germline ends. The CDR3 contains 14 residues. Germline CDR1 and CDR2: SEHNR and FQNEAQ (reference sequence). CDR3 sequence reads: CASSLTSDGSEQYF. In DNA form, the CDR3 reads TGTGCCAGCAGCTTAACTTCGGACGGGAGTGAGCAGTACTTC.